This TCR beta chain stems from a study of blood T cell repertoires in COVID-19. The overall study: Sources were T cells, B-cell-depleted T cells, or PBMCs; the material itself was cDNA or gDNA.

V was cut by 4 bases and J by 12 bases, with 19 bases left in between. The CDR3 has 14 amino acids. CDR1 and CDR2 from the germline V gene are MNHEY and SMNVEV (reference sequence). Some clones are missing from TCRdb's copy, which holds only in-frame ones; the method was immunoSEQ multiplex PCR. The sample lists fewer than 90,000 clones, around 79% seen once, with 11% in the top ten. The chain recombines TRBV27 with TRBJ2-1; TRBD2 is a possible D gene (5 bases). The sequenced material came from peripheral blood. This receptor was taken from a man over 45 with acute or convalescent COVID-19. CDR3 sequence reads: CASSSPGNLNGQFF. CDR3 in DNA: TGTGCCAGCAGTTCCCCGGGGAATCTAAACGGGCAGTTCTTC.